This T cell receptor beta chain was obtained from a study of identical twins. Broader study findings: In drawing conclusions, the study used cross-sectional statistical analysis and did not follow the same donors.

TCRdb passed the 5' RACE reads through MiXCR, listing each CDR3 protein once. Among around 490,000 distinct CDR3 sequences listed, about a fifth were seen once. The V gene's germline CDR1 is SGHTA and CDR2 FQGNSA. This CDR3 region has 17 residues. Unmatched junction bases numbered 11, after V lost 5 bases and J lost 2 bases. Turning to this clonotype: The antigen remains unidentified.

These records were also assigned to another study, of yellow fever vaccine responses in identical twins.

This clonotype originated in a woman between 18 and 29 years old in good health. The sample taken for sequencing was CD4+ T cells sorted from blood. The chain couples TRBV7-2 to TRBJ2-1; 8 bases are a match to TRBD2. CDR3: CASSPEIAGWTYNEQFF. The DNA of the CDR3 is TGTGCCAGCAGCCCCGAAATAGCGGGATGGACCTACAATGAGCAGTTCTTC.